The clone carrying this T cell receptor beta chain was recorded a few times. Its target is not known. 60 Vbeta and 13 Jbeta primers were used in PCR. TCRdb keeps only in-frame clones here, not all; method: immunoSEQ multiplex PCR. The table lists some 140,000 clones, roughly 77% of them singletons. Though nominally healthy at sampling, donors likely had unrecorded immune exposures. The ends lost 6 bases at V and 3 bases at J; junction bases unmatched: 6. Per germline, CDR1 MNHNY and CDR2 SVGAGI (reference sequence). The CDR3 consists of 14 residues. The sample originates from a study of cytomegalovirus exposure and HLA in healthy donors. The study, taken as a whole, reports: Many donors shared some public TCRs, even though most TCR sequences were rare.

This TCR came from a man between 25 and 39 years old in good health and CMV-seropositive. Input material: PBMCs. This chain joins TRBV6-6 and TRBJ1-2; 8 bases match TRBD1. The CDR3 protein is CASSLTGDHYGYTF. The CDR3 nucleotides are TGTGCCAGCAGCCTGACAGGGGATCACTATGGCTACACCTTC.